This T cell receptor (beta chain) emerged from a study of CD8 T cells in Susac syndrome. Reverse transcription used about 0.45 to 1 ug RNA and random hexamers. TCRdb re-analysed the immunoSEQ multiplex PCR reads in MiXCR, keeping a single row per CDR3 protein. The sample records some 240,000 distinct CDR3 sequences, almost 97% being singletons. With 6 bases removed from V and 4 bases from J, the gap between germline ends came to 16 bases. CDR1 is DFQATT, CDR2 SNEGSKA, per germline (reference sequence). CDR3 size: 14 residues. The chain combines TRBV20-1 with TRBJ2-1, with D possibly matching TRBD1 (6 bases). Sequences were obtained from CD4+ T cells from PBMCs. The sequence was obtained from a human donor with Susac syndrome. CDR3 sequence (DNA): TGCAGTGCGACCGGGACAAGCTATTACAATGAGCAGTTCTTC. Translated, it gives CSATGTSYYNEQFF.